A single sample is the source of the 3 T cell receptor beta chains below, sequenced in a study of graft-versus-host responses after intestinal transplantation. Here immunoSEQ multiplex PCR was the method, and the copy in TCRdb shows in-frame clones only, minus some. The table lists just over 20,000 clones, nearly 90% of them singletons. The sample here was PBMCs, taken roughly 65 days after intestinal transplantation. These receptors all come from a human patient who received an intestinal transplant, so some T cells may come from the graft donor.

This clone was seen once. V gene TRBV29-1 combines with J gene TRBJ1-1; D is perhaps TRBD1 (6 bases). Trimming took 5 bases from V and 1 from J, leaving 11 bases between them. Germline assignment: CDR1 SQVTM and CDR2 ANQGSEA. The CDR3 is made up of 13 amino acids. The CDR3 DNA reads TGCAGCGTTTCGGCAGGGGAGAACACTGAAGCTTTCTTT. This gives the protein CSVSAGENTEAFF.

This chain links TRBV6-6 with TRBJ1-2; D may be TRBD1 (5 bases). Trimming left V 8 bases short and J 3 bases short, with 13 bases between. Germline loops: CDR1 MNHNY, CDR2 SVGAGI (reference sequence). CDR3 length: 13 residues. For the CDR3, the DNA is TGTGCCAGCTGGGCCAGGGTGGACTATGGCTACACCTTC. Translated, it gives CASWARVDYGYTF.

This chain connects TRBV6-6 to TRBJ1-5; no definite D call. In germline, CDR1 is MNHNY, CDR2 SVGAGI (reference sequence). CDR3 length equals 12 residues. With 6 bases removed from V and 3 bases from J, the gap between germline ends came to 6 bases. Written as DNA, the CDR3 is TGTGCCAGCAGCCGGGACAATCAGCCCCAGCATTTT. This gives the protein CASSRDNQPQHF.